This T cell receptor beta chain was sequenced for a study of T cell responses to AZD1222 COVID-19 vaccine. Study-level results: Donors in the cohort were predominantly white British and more often female, and clonal diversity was possibly underestimated.

To note about this clone: Its specificity is unknown.

Method: immunoSEQ multiplex PCR; TCRdb's copy keeps in-frame clones and lacks some. The sample contains more than 100,000 clones, roughly 90% of which appear only once. The V gene's germline CDR1 is SGDLS and CDR2 YYNGEE. The CDR3 sequence is 16 residues long. Between the trimmed V and J ends, which lost 0 bases and 1 base, there was a span of 11 bases. This sequence joins TRBV9 and TRBJ1-5, with D perhaps TRBD1 (6 bases). This sample comprised peripheral blood, obtained on day 0 of AZD1222 vaccination. The clonotype originates from an adult in good health. The CDR3 sequence: CASSVDGGGSNQPQHF. The CDR3 DNA follows: TGTGCCAGCAGCGTAGACGGAGGGGGGAGCAATCAGCCCCAGCATTTT. The full variable domain, in which reference TRBV9 and TRBJ1-5 provide the parts outside the CDR3, is DSGVTQTPKHLITATGQRVTLRCSPRSGDLSVYWYQQSLDQGLQFLIQYYNGEERAKGNILERFSAQQFPDLHSELNLSSLELGDSALYFCASSVDGGGSNQPQHFGDGTRLSIL.